The rows below give T cell receptor beta chains drawn from one sample of a study of cytomegalovirus exposure and HLA in healthy donors. Only in-frame clones appear in the TCRdb table, and some are missing; sequencing was by immunoSEQ multiplex PCR. This table holds approximately 100,000 clones, around four fifths found once. The sequenced material came from PBMCs. The source of these receptors is a woman aged 45-65 years in good health and CMV-seropositive. The CDR3 runs from the conserved cysteine through the conserved F or W. Each record gives: J gene, V gene, clone size, D gene, CDR3 DNA, CDR3 protein. The D gene is left open where the match is weak. Not all rows give a size; the values are once, few, many and, for expanded clones, a class.

j_gene: TRBJ2-5; v_gene: TRBV12-5; abundance: .; d_gene: .; CDR3nt: TGTGCTAGTGGTTTGCAGCAAGAGACCCAGTACTTC; CDR3aa: CASGLQQETQYF
j_gene: TRBJ1-3; v_gene: TRBV11-2; abundance: once; d_gene: TRBD1; CDR3nt: TGTGCCAGCGGATCCCGGGGGACAGGGCCGACTGGAAACACCATATATTTT; CDR3aa: CASGSRGTGPTGNTIYF
j_gene: TRBJ1-2; v_gene: TRBV11-3; abundance: .; d_gene: TRBD1; CDR3nt: TGTGCCAGCAGCTTAAGGGACAGACAATTC; CDR3aa: CASSLRDRQF
j_gene: TRBJ2-7; v_gene: TRBV6-6; abundance: .; d_gene: .; CDR3nt: TGTGCCAGCCGAGATAGGACAAATTACGAGCAGTACTTC; CDR3aa: CASRDRTNYEQYF
j_gene: TRBJ2-3; v_gene: TRBV29-1; abundance: .; d_gene: .; CDR3nt: TGCAGCGTGGGCCCCCTCCCCGGGGGGCGCACAGATACGCAGTATTTT; CDR3aa: CSVGPLPGGRTDTQYF
j_gene: TRBJ2-2; v_gene: TRBV9; abundance: .; d_gene: .; CDR3nt: TGTGCCAGCAGCCCTGGACAGACTTCCACCGGGGAGCTGTTTTTT; CDR3aa: CASSPGQTSTGELFF
j_gene: TRBJ2-5; v_gene: TRBV4-3; abundance: .; d_gene: TRBD2; CDR3nt: TGCGCCAGCAGCCAAGATCATAGGACTAGCGGGGAGACCCAGTACTTC; CDR3aa: CASSQDHRTSGETQYF
j_gene: TRBJ2-7; v_gene: TRBV6-7; abundance: .; d_gene: .; CDR3nt: TGTGCCAGCAGTTACTCGAGGGGGCTAGCGGGTGGCAACTACGAGCAGTACTTC; CDR3aa: CASSYSRGLAGGNYEQYF
j_gene: TRBJ2-1; v_gene: TRBV5-1; abundance: .; d_gene: .; CDR3nt: TGCGCCAGCAGCTTGGGACTACAATACAATGAGCAGTTCTTC; CDR3aa: CASSLGLQYNEQFF
j_gene: TRBJ2-1; v_gene: TRBV7-3; abundance: .; d_gene: .; CDR3nt: TGTGCCAGCAGACTCACAGCTAGCGGACAGTACAATGAGCAGTTCTTC; CDR3aa: CASRLTASGQYNEQFF
j_gene: TRBJ1-5; v_gene: TRBV4-2; abundance: once; d_gene: .; CDR3nt: TGTGCCAGCAGCCAATGGGCAGGGTTGAACAATCAGCCCCAGCATTTT; CDR3aa: CASSQWAGLNNQPQHF
j_gene: TRBJ1-4; v_gene: TRBV19; abundance: .; d_gene: .; CDR3nt: TGTGCCAGTAGTATAGGCCGTAGAGGCCCGGATAGTGAAAAACTGTTTTTT; CDR3aa: CASSIGRRGPDSEKLFF
j_gene: TRBJ1-4; v_gene: TRBV7-9; abundance: .; d_gene: .; CDR3nt: TGTGCCAGCAGCTTAGGGGGCGGAAAACTGTTTTTT; CDR3aa: CASSLGGGKLFF
j_gene: TRBJ1-5; v_gene: TRBV7-2; abundance: .; d_gene: .; CDR3nt: TGTGCCAGCAGCTTAGAGGCTCCCACTAGGGGCAATCAGCCCCAGCATTTT; CDR3aa: CASSLEAPTRGNQPQHF
j_gene: TRBJ1-1; v_gene: TRBV7-3; abundance: .; d_gene: .; CDR3nt: TGTGCCAGCAGGGAGGTCGGGTCGAACACTGAAGCTTTCTTT; CDR3aa: CASREVGSNTEAFF
j_gene: TRBJ2-7; v_gene: TRBV18; abundance: once; d_gene: .; CDR3nt: TGTGCCAGCTCCACCGGGCAGGGGGAGCAGTACTTC; CDR3aa: CASSTGQGEQYF
j_gene: TRBJ2-7; v_gene: TRBV21-1; abundance: .; d_gene: .; CDR3nt: TGTGCCAGCAGCAAAAAAGGGGGACTAGCGGAATTCTACGAGCAGTACTTC; CDR3aa: CASSKKGGLAEFYEQYF
j_gene: TRBJ1-6; v_gene: TRBV5-1; abundance: few; d_gene: TRBD1; CDR3nt: TGCGCCAGCAGCTTGTGGGGGACAGGGGAGCCATATAATTCACCCCTCCACTTT; CDR3aa: CASSLWGTGEPYNSPLHF
j_gene: TRBJ1-5; v_gene: TRBV4-2; abundance: few; d_gene: .; CDR3nt: TGTGCCAGCAGCCAGGGAGGACAACAGCCCCAGCATTTT; CDR3aa: CASSQGGQQPQHF
j_gene: TRBJ2-5; v_gene: TRBV11-2; abundance: .; d_gene: TRBD2; CDR3nt: TGTGCCAGCAGCCAGACTAGCGGGAGAGGACAAGAGACCCAGTACTTC; CDR3aa: CASSQTSGRGQETQYF
j_gene: TRBJ1-2; v_gene: TRBV23-1; abundance: few; d_gene: TRBD1; CDR3nt: TGCGCCAGCAGTCAATCATTCTCCCGGGACAGGGTGAGTGGCTACACCTTC; CDR3aa: CASSQSFSRDRVSGYTF
j_gene: TRBJ1-1; v_gene: TRBV10-3; abundance: .; d_gene: TRBD1; CDR3nt: TGTGCCATCACTCCGGGACAGGGGAAAGGGAACACTGAAGCTTTCTTT; CDR3aa: CAITPGQGKGNTEAFF
j_gene: TRBJ1-2; v_gene: TRBV6-5; abundance: .; d_gene: TRBD1; CDR3nt: TGTGCCAGCAGAGAGACAGGGATCGGCGGCTACACCTTC; CDR3aa: CASRETGIGGYTF
j_gene: TRBJ2-7; v_gene: TRBV19; abundance: .; d_gene: .; CDR3nt: TGTGCCAGTAGTATAGGGGGCTACGAGCAGTGCTTC; CDR3aa: CASSIGGYEQCF
j_gene: TRBJ1-1; v_gene: TRBV6-5; abundance: once; d_gene: .; CDR3nt: TGTGCCAGCAGTTACTCCTCCAACCCGGGGACTGAAGCTTTCTTT; CDR3aa: CASSYSSNPGTEAFF
j_gene: TRBJ1-1; v_gene: TRBV10-3; abundance: .; d_gene: .; CDR3nt: TGTGCCACCTTAGGCGGGAACACTGAAGCTTTCTTT; CDR3aa: CATLGGNTEAFF
j_gene: TRBJ2-2; v_gene: TRBV6-5; abundance: .; d_gene: .; CDR3nt: TGTGCCAGCTCAAGGGGGACCCTCGAAAGCGGGGAGCTGTTTTTT; CDR3aa: CASSRGTLESGELFF
j_gene: TRBJ1-4; v_gene: TRBV5-1; abundance: once; d_gene: .; CDR3nt: TGCGCCAGCAGCCCTAGAGGCGAAAAACTGTTTTTT; CDR3aa: CASSPRGEKLFF
j_gene: TRBJ1-3; v_gene: TRBV11-2; abundance: .; d_gene: .; CDR3nt: TGTGCCAGCAGCTTATTTGTAGGGGACTACTCTGGAAACACCATATATTTT; CDR3aa: CASSLFVGDYSGNTIYF
j_gene: TRBJ2-4; v_gene: TRBV19; abundance: few; d_gene: TRBD1; CDR3nt: TGTGCCAGTAGTATGTTAGGGGGCGACAAAAACATTCAGTACTTC; CDR3aa: CASSMLGGDKNIQYF
j_gene: TRBJ1-1; v_gene: TRBV5-1; abundance: .; d_gene: TRBD1; CDR3nt: TGCGCCAGCAGCCTACAGGGGTCTTTAACTGAAGCTTTCTTT; CDR3aa: CASSLQGSLTEAFF
j_gene: TRBJ2-3; v_gene: TRBV7-3; abundance: .; d_gene: TRBD2; CDR3nt: TGTGCCAGCAGCTTGCGGGGGACCTCAGATACGCAGTATTTT; CDR3aa: CASSLRGTSDTQYF
j_gene: TRBJ2-5; v_gene: TRBV27; abundance: .; d_gene: TRBD2; CDR3nt: TGTGCCAGCAGTTTGTCAAGACTAGCGGGGGGCGGCGGGGAGACCCAGTACTTC; CDR3aa: CASSLSRLAGGGGETQYF
j_gene: TRBJ2-3; v_gene: TRBV9; abundance: once; d_gene: TRBD2; CDR3nt: TGTGCCAGCAGCGTTAGCGGGGGGGCAGATACGCAGTATTTT; CDR3aa: CASSVSGGADTQYF
j_gene: TRBJ2-1; v_gene: TRBV13; abundance: few; d_gene: TRBD1; CDR3nt: TGTGCCAGCAGCAGAAGGACAGGGGGGTTAGTTAATGAGCAGTTCTTC; CDR3aa: CASSRRTGGLVNEQFF
j_gene: TRBJ2-1; v_gene: TRBV7-3; abundance: .; d_gene: TRBD2; CDR3nt: TGTGCCAGCAGCTTAGATAGCGGGAGAAAGTTCTTC; CDR3aa: CASSLDSGRKFF
j_gene: TRBJ2-5; v_gene: TRBV14; abundance: .; d_gene: .; CDR3nt: TGTGCCAGCAGCCGCAAGGCGGCCTTCTTCCAAGAGACCCAGTACTTC; CDR3aa: CASSRKAAFFQETQYF
j_gene: TRBJ2-7; v_gene: TRBV27; abundance: few; d_gene: TRBD2; CDR3nt: TGTGCCAGCAGTTCCCCCGGGACTAGCGACGAGCAGTACTTC; CDR3aa: CASSSPGTSDEQYF
j_gene: TRBJ2-3; v_gene: TRBV5-6; abundance: .; d_gene: .; CDR3nt: TGTGCCAGCAGTCACACAGATACGCAGTATTTT; CDR3aa: CASSHTDTQYF
j_gene: TRBJ2-5; v_gene: TRBV7-8; abundance: .; d_gene: .; CDR3nt: TGTGCCAGCAGTCTACAGGGAGGGATCGGCCAAGAGACCCAGTACTTC; CDR3aa: CASSLQGGIGQETQYF
j_gene: TRBJ2-1; v_gene: TRBV7-9; abundance: .; d_gene: .; CDR3nt: TGTTCCAGCAGCTCGCCTTGGGCGGGGAGCTCCTACAATGAGCAGTTCTTC; CDR3aa: CSSSSPWAGSSYNEQFF
j_gene: TRBJ2-1; v_gene: TRBV6-6; abundance: .; d_gene: .; CDR3nt: TGTGCCAGCGGCCCCGGCGGCCGCTCCTACAATGAGCAGTTCTTC; CDR3aa: CASGPGGRSYNEQFF
j_gene: TRBJ1-1; v_gene: TRBV7-9; abundance: .; d_gene: .; CDR3nt: TGTTCCAGCAGCTTAGGACAGACCGAAGCTTTCTTT; CDR3aa: CSSSLGQTEAFF
j_gene: TRBJ2-3; v_gene: TRBV27; abundance: .; d_gene: TRBD2; CDR3nt: TGTGCCAGCAGTTTATTACCTAGCGGGGTCACAGATACGCAGTATTTT; CDR3aa: CASSLLPSGVTDTQYF
j_gene: TRBJ1-2; v_gene: TRBV11-2; abundance: once; d_gene: TRBD1; CDR3nt: TGTGCCAGCACCCCAGGGGGAGTCTATGGCTACACCTTC; CDR3aa: CASTPGGVYGYTF
j_gene: TRBJ2-7; v_gene: TRBV7-2; abundance: .; d_gene: TRBD1; CDR3nt: TGTGCCAGCAGTCCTAGAATCCTACAGGGGGTGATCCCCTACGAGCAGTACTTC; CDR3aa: CASSPRILQGVIPYEQYF
j_gene: TRBJ1-2; v_gene: TRBV7-8; abundance: .; d_gene: TRBD1; CDR3nt: TGTGCCAGCAGCCTTAGGGACAGATACTATGGCTACACCTTC; CDR3aa: CASSLRDRYYGYTF
j_gene: TRBJ1-5; v_gene: TRBV15; abundance: .; d_gene: TRBD1; CDR3nt: TGTGCCACCAGCAGACCCGGGACAGGGAATCAGCCCCAGCATTTT; CDR3aa: CATSRPGTGNQPQHF
j_gene: TRBJ2-1; v_gene: TRBV5-1; abundance: .; d_gene: TRBD1; CDR3nt: TGCGCCAGCAGCCCGGGACAGGGGGGTGAGCAGTTCTTC; CDR3aa: CASSPGQGGEQFF
j_gene: TRBJ1-3; v_gene: TRBV7-9; abundance: .; d_gene: TRBD1; CDR3nt: TGTGCCAGCAGCTTAGGGGACAGGGGGTCTGGAAACACCATATATTTT; CDR3aa: CASSLGDRGSGNTIYF
j_gene: TRBJ2-4; v_gene: TRBV27; abundance: .; d_gene: TRBD2; CDR3nt: TGTGCCAGCAGTTTATGGGGGGCGGGAGGGGAAAACATTCAGTACTTC; CDR3aa: CASSLWGAGGENIQYF
j_gene: TRBJ2-6; v_gene: TRBV2; abundance: .; d_gene: TRBD2; CDR3nt: TGTGCCAGCAAGATTAGCGGGAGCCTCTCCGGGGCCAACGGCCTGACTTTC; CDR3aa: CASKISGSLSGANGLTF
j_gene: TRBJ2-5; v_gene: TRBV5-4; abundance: .; d_gene: TRBD1; CDR3nt: TGTGCCAGCAGCGGGACAGGGGATAGAGAGACCCAGTACTTC; CDR3aa: CASSGTGDRETQYF
j_gene: TRBJ2-7; v_gene: TRBV6-5; abundance: .; d_gene: TRBD2; CDR3nt: TGTGCCAGCAGTTTCACAGCGGGAGGGCCGAGAGAGCAGTACTTC; CDR3aa: CASSFTAGGPREQYF
j_gene: TRBJ1-5; v_gene: TRBV5-8; abundance: .; d_gene: .; CDR3nt: TGTGCCAGCAACACAGGGTCGGTATATGTCAATCAGCCCCAGCATTTT; CDR3aa: CASNTGSVYVNQPQHF